This T cell receptor (beta chain) came from a study of T-cell reconstitution after alpha-beta-depleted transplantation in children. Molecular barcoding with unique molecular identifiers was used for the TCRbeta library. Using its own MiXCR run on the PCR reads, TCRdb lists one record per CDR3 protein. Of about 230,000 distinct CDR3 sequences listed, more than 7.5% are singletons. The CDR3 totals 13 residues. CDR1 is LNHNV, CDR2 YYDKDF, per germline (reference sequence). The ends were cut back, 0 bases at V and 5 bases at J, with 6 bases in the middle. Sample: PBMCs from the stem cell graft donor, taken from the stem cell graft. This sequence joins TRBV15 and TRBJ2-3; D unresolved. This receptor was taken from a human donor who donated a stem cell graft to a child with SCID. The CDR3 nucleotides are TGTGCCACCAGCAGAGATATGAGAGATACGCAGTATTTT. The encoded protein is CATSRDMRDTQYF.